These T cell receptor beta chains were read from a single sample in a study of chemoradiotherapy in HPV16-positive cancers. The repertoire was sequenced with immunoSEQ multiplex PCR; TCRdb's copy has only in-frame clones and lacks some. The sample consists of under 15,000 clones, more than 75% of them appearing once. Sampling took place from a patient who underwent chemoradiotherapy. Source of these receptors: a human donor with HPV-associated anogenital cancer. CDR3s include the opening cysteine and the closing phenylalanine or tryptophan. A D gene is named only where the DNA matches it firmly. A row's size may be missing; if present it is once, few, many or a size class.

size	J	D	V	CDR3	DNA
-	TRBJ2-2	TRBD1	TRBV9	CASSADRVWTGELFF	TGTGCCAGCAGCGCGGACAGGGTATGGACCGGGGAGCTGTTTTTT
once	TRBJ2-3	TRBD2	TRBV9	CASSVKEAGGRTDTQYF	TGTGCCAGCAGCGTGAAAGAAGCGGGGGGCCGGACAGATACGCAGTATTTT
-	TRBJ1-2	-	TRBV2	CASSEGSSTAGYTF	TGTGCCAGCAGTGAAGGCAGCTCAACGGCGGGCTACACCTTC
-	TRBJ1-1	-	TRBV6-1	CASSARGAEAFF	TGTGCCAGCAGCGCACGGGGCGCGGAAGCTTTCTTT
-	TRBJ1-3	-	TRBV5-8	CASSFRSASGNTIYF	TGTGCCAGCAGCTTTAGGTCGGCATCTGGAAACACCATATATTTT
-	TRBJ2-7	TRBD1	TRBV27	CASSFQFPGTAYEQYF	TGTGCCAGCAGTTTCCAGTTTCCTGGGACAGCCTACGAGCAGTACTTC
few	TRBJ1-6	-	TRBV2	CASRAAQENSPLHF	TGTGCCAGCAGAGCGGCCCAGGAGAATTCACCCCTCCACTTT
-	TRBJ1-1	-	TRBV11-1	CASSLWVGNPEAFF	TGTGCCAGCAGCTTATGGGTAGGGAACCCTGAAGCTTTCTTT
-	TRBJ1-2	-	TRBV5-6	CASSLEAKPGSGYTF	TGTGCCAGCAGCTTGGAGGCGAAGCCAGGGAGCGGCTACACCTTC
-	TRBJ2-5	-	TRBV2	CASSYRVGLGQYF	TGTGCCAGCAGTTACAGGGTCGGGTTGGGCCAGTACTTC
-	TRBJ1-2	TRBD1	TRBV9	CASRPTGGYGYTF	TGTGCCAGCAGGCCGACAGGGGGCTATGGCTACACCTTC
few	TRBJ1-5	TRBD1	TRBV6-6	CASRGQGQGKNQPQHF	TGTGCCAGCAGGGGGCAGGGACAGGGGAAGAATCAGCCCCAGCATTTT
-	TRBJ1-4	-	TRBV5-1	CASSPRGQVGEKLFF	TGCGCCAGCAGCCCCCGGGGTCAAGTGGGTGAAAAACTGTTTTTT
-	TRBJ1-5	-	TRBV7-2	CASSPRPSSNQPQHF	TGTGCCAGCAGCCCCAGACCGAGTAGCAATCAGCCCCAGCATTTT
-	TRBJ2-7	-	TRBV5-5	CASSLGYSSYEQYF	TGTGCCAGCAGCTTGGGCTATTCATCCTACGAGCAGTACTTC
once	TRBJ2-2	TRBD1	TRBV5-5	CASSLSGQGANTGELFF	TGTGCCAGCAGCTTGTCGGGACAGGGGGCTAACACCGGGGAGCTGTTTTTT
-	TRBJ1-1	TRBD1	TRBV6-1	CAYRDRRNTEAFF	TGTGCCTACCGGGACAGGCGGAACACTGAAGCTTTCTTT
-	TRBJ1-6	-	TRBV15	CATSRDPGAGSPLHF	TGTGCCACCAGCAGAGATCCCGGGGCCGGTTCACCCCTCCACTTT
-	TRBJ1-4	-	TRBV5-5	CASSFRGLIATNEKLFF	TGTGCCAGCAGCTTTCGGGGACTCATTGCAACTAATGAAAAACTGTTTTTT
-	TRBJ1-4	-	TRBV28	CASSSSPRTGFQFF	TGTGCCAGCAGTTCCAGCCCGCGAACAGGGTTCCAGTTTTTT
-	TRBJ2-1	TRBD2	TRBV5-6	CASSPSFRDGGAGYNEQFF	TGTGCCAGCAGCCCAAGTTTTAGGGACGGGGGGGCGGGTTACAATGAGCAGTTCTTC
-	TRBJ2-7	-	TRBV5-1	CASGPYEQYF	TGCGCCAGCGGTCCCTACGAGCAGTACTTC
few	TRBJ2-5	TRBD2	TRBV5-1	CASTSTSEGYETQYF	TGCGCCAGCACCTCCACTAGCGAGGGTTACGAGACCCAGTACTTC
-	TRBJ2-7	TRBD1	TRBV30	CAWSEGGPRVEQYF	TGTGCCTGGAGTGAAGGGGGCCCCAGGGTCGAGCAGTACTTC
-	TRBJ2-3	-	TRBV7-9	CASSLDRTDTQYF	TGTGCCAGCAGCTTGGACCGCACAGATACGCAGTATTTT
-	TRBJ2-6	TRBD2	TRBV5-5	CASTRTSGLYSGANVLTF	TGTGCCAGCACCAGGACTAGCGGACTGTACTCTGGGGCCAACGTCCTGACTTTC
-	TRBJ1-4	-	TRBV21-1	CASSIRGTGGNGNEKLFF	TGTGCCAGCAGCATTCGAGGGACAGGGGGCAATGGTAATGAAAAACTGTTTTTT
-	TRBJ1-2	-	TRBV4-1	CASSQASLDLYYGYTF	TGCGCCAGCAGCCAAGCGAGTTTAGATTTGTACTATGGCTACACCTTC
-	TRBJ2-2	-	TRBV7-9	CASNPGLGTGELFF	TGTGCCAGCAACCCGGGGCTTGGGACCGGGGAGCTGTTTTTT
-	TRBJ2-7	-	TRBV25-1	CASSEWSSYEQYF	TGTGCCAGCAGTGAATGGAGCTCCTACGAGCAGTACTTC
-	TRBJ2-7	-	TRBV7-2	CASSFSYEQYF	TGTGCCAGCAGCTTTTCCTACGAGCAGTACTTC
-	TRBJ2-7	TRBD2	TRBV7-2	CASSLAITGGRQF	TGTGCCAGCAGCTTAGCAATCACGGGGGGTCGACAATTC
-	TRBJ1-1	-	TRBV11-2	CASSLSGQGEAFF	TGTGCCAGCAGCTTATCCGGGCAGGGGGAAGCTTTCTTT
-	TRBJ2-7	-	TRBV29-1	CSVTRDWYSYEQYF	TGCAGCGTGACAAGGGACTGGTACTCCTACGAGCAGTACTTC
-	TRBJ2-2	TRBD1	TRBV2	CASSGTGRTGELFF	TGTGCCAGCAGCGGGACAGGGAGAACCGGGGAGCTGTTTTTT
few	TRBJ1-6	-	TRBV30	CAWRDGTLNSPLHF	TGTGCCTGGAGGGATGGGACGCTTAATTCACCCCTCCACTTT
-	TRBJ1-2	-	TRBV19	CASSIGGTNYGYTF	TGTGCCAGTAGTATAGGTGGGACAAACTATGGCTACACCTTC
-	TRBJ2-5	-	TRBV7-9	CASSLDTASETQYF	TGTGCCAGCAGCTTAGATACCGCCTCGGAGACCCAGTACTTC
once	TRBJ1-1	-	TRBV19	CASGVEASEAFF	TGTGCCAGTGGTGTTGAAGCGAGTGAAGCTTTCTTT
-	TRBJ2-3	-	TRBV2	CASSVGPGTDTQYF	TGTGCCAGCAGTGTGGGGCCGGGGACAGATACGCAGTATTTT